The present T cell receptor (beta chain) was sequenced within a study of cytomegalovirus exposure and HLA in healthy donors. Study observations and caveats: The study dropped some indistinguishable V segments, TRBV6-2 and TRBV6-3 among them. Available immune exposure information was restricted to CMV serostatus only. Among the most significant clusters, several appeared linked to common viral pathogens in a later analysis.

PCR amplification relied on 60 Vbeta primers (plus 13 Jbeta primers). TCRdb's copy holds only in-frame clones and misses some; the assay was immunoSEQ multiplex PCR. Its table lists approximately 80,000 clones. The CDR3 has 14 residues. Trimming removed 10 bases from V and 3 bases from J; junction bases left unmatched: 7. Germline loops: CDR1 MDHEN, CDR2 SYDVKM. As for this clone: Its antigen is unknown.

Sequencing was performed on PBMCs. The genes are TRBV28 and TRBJ2-7, with TRBD2 matching 12 bases. This TCR came from a man aged 18-30 years in good health and CMV-seropositive. CDR3 region: CATKTSGSNYEQYF. Here the CDR3 DNA reads TGTGCCACCAAGACTAGCGGGAGTAACTACGAGCAGTACTTC.